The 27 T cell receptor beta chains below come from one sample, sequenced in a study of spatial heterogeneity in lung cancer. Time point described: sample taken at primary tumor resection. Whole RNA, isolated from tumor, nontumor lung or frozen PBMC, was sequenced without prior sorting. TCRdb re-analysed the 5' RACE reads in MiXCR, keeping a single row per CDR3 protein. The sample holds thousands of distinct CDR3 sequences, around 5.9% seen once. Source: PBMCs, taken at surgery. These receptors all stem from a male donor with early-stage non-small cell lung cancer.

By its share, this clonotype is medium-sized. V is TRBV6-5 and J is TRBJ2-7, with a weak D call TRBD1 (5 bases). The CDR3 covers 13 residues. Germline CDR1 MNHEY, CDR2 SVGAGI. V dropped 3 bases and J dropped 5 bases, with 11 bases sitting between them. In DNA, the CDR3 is TGTGCCAGCAGTTATAGGGGTACGGACGAGCAGTACTTC. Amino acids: CASSYRGTDEQYF.

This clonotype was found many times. The CDR3 DNA sequence: TGTGCCAGCAGCTTAGCGGGAGTGGGGAAAAACATTCAGTACTTC. Translation: CASSLAGVGKNIQYF. This chain links TRBV7-9 with TRBJ2-4; a weak D match, TRBD2 (5 bases). The germline gives CDR1 SEHNR, CDR2 FQNEAQ (reference sequence). Trimming left V 0 bases short and J 4 bases short, with 10 bases between. The CDR3 covers 15 residues.

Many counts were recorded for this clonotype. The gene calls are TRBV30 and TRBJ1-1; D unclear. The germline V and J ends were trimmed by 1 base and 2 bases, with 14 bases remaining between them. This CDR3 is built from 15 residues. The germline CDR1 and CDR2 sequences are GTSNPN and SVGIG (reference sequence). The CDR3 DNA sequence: TGTGCCTGGAGTGGGGAGGTGAGGGAAAACACTGAAGCTTTCTTT. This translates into CAWSGEVRENTEAFF.

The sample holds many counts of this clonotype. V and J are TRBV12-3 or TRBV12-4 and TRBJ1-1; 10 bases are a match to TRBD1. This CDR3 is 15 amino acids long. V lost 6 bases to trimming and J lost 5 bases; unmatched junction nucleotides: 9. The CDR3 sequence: CASSLTGGGWTEAFF. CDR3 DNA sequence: TGTGCCAGCAGCTTGACAGGGGGCGGGTGGACTGAAGCTTTCTTT.

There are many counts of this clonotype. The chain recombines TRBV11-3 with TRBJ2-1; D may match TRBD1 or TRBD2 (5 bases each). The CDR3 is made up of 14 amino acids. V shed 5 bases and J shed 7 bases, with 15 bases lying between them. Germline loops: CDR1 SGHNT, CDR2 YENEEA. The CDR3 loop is CASSPGPPKNEQFF. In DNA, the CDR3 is TGTGCCAGCAGCCCGGGGCCTCCCAAGAATGAGCAGTTCTTC.

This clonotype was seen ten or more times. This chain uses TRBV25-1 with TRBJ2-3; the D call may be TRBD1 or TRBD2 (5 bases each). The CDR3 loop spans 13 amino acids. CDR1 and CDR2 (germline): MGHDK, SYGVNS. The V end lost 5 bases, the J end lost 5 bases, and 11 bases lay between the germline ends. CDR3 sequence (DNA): TGTGCCAGCAGTATCGGGGCGGAAGATACGCAGTATTTT. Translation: CASSIGAEDTQYF.

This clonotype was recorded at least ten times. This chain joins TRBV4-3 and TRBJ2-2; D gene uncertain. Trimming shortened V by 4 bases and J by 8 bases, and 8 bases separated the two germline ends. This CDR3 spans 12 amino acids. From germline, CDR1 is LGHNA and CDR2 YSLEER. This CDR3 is CASSPQWGELFF. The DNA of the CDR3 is TGCGCCAGCAGCCCCCAGTGGGGGGAGCTGTTTTTT.

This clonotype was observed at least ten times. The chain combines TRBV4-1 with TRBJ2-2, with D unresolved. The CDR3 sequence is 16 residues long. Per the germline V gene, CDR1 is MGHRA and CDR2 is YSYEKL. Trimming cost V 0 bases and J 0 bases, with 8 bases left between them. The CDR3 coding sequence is TGCGCCAGCAGCCAAGAAGGCATCGCGAACACCGGGGAGCTGTTTTTT. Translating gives CASSQEGIANTGELFF.

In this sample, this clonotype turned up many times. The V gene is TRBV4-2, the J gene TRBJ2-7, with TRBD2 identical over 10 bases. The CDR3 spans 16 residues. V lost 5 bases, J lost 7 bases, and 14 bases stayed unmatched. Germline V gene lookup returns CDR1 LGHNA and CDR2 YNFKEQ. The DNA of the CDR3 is TGTGCCAGCAGCGCCCCCATAGCGGGGGGCTCCTCAGAGCAGTACTTC. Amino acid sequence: CASSAPIAGGSSEQYF.

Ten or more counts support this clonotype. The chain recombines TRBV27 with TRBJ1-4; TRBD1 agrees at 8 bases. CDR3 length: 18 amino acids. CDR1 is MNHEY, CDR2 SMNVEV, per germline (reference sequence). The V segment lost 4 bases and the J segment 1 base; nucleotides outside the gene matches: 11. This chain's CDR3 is CASSSGLAGGVTNEKLFF. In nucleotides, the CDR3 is TGTGCCAGCAGTTCGGGCCTTGCAGGGGGCGTAACTAATGAAAAACTGTTTTTT.

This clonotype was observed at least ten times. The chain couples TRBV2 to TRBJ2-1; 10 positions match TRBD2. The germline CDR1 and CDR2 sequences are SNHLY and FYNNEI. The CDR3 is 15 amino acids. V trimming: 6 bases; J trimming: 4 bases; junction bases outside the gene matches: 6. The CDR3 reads CASRETSGIYNEQFF. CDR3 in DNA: TGTGCCAGCAGGGAAACTAGCGGGATTTACAATGAGCAGTTCTTC. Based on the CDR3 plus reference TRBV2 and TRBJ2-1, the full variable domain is EPEVTQTPSHQVTQMGQEVILRCVPISNHLYFYWYRQILGQKVEFLVSFYNNEISEKSEIFDDQFSVERPDGSNFTLKIRSTKLEDSAMYFCASRETSGIYNEQFFGPGTRLTVL.

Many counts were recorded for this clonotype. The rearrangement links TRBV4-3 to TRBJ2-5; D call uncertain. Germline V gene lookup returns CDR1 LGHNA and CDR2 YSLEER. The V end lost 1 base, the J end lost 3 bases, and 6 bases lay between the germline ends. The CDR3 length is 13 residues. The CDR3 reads CASSQALEETQYF. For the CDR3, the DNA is TGCGCCAGCAGCCAAGCCCTGGAAGAGACCCAGTACTTC.

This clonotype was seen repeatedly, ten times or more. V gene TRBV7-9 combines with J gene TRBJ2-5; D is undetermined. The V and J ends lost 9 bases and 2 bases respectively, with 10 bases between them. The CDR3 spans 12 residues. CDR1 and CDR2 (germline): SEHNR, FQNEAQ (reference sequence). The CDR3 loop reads CASSPLQETQYF. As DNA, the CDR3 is TGTGCCAGTTCTCCACTTCAAGAGACCCAGTACTTC.

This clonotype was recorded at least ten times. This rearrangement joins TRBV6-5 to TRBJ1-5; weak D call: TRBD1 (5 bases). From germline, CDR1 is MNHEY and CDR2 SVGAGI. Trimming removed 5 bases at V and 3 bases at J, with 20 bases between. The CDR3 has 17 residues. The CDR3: CASSQTGRLGANQPQHF. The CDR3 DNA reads TGTGCCAGCAGTCAAACGGGAAGGCTAGGGGCCAATCAGCCCCAGCATTTT.

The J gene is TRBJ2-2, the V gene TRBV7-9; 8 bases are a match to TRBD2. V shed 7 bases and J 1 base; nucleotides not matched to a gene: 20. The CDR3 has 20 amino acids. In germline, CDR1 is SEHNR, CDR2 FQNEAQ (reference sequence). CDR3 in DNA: TGTGCCAGCACCCGGGGGGGATGGGTGGCGCGAAGATGGAACACCGGGGAGCTGTTTTTT. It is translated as CASTRGGWVARRWNTGELFF. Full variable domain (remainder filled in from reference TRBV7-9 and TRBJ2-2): DTGVSQNPRHKITKRGQNVTFRCDPISEHNRLYWYRQTLGQGPEFLTYFQNEAQLEKSRLLSDRFSAERPKGSFSTLEIQRTEQGDSAMYLCASTRGGWVARRWNTGELFFGEGSRLTVL.

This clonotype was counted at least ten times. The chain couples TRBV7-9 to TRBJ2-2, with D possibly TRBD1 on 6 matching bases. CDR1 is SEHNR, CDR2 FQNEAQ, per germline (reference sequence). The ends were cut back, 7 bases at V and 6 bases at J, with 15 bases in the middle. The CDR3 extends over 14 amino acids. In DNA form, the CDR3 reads TGTGCCAGCAACCTGGACAGAGACCCCGGGGAGCTGTTTTTT. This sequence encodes CASNLDRDPGELFF.

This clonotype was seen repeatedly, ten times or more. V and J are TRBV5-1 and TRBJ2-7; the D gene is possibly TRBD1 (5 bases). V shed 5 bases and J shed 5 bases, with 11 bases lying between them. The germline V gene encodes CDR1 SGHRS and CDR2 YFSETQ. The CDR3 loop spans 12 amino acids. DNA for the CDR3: TGCGCCAGCAGTCGGGTAGGGGACGAGCAGTACTTC. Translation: CASSRVGDEQYF.

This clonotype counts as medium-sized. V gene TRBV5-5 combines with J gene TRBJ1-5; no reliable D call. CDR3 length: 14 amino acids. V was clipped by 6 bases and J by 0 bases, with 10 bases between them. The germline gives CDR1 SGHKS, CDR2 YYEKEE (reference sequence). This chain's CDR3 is CASNFEASNQPQHF. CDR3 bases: TGTGCCAGCAATTTCGAGGCTAGCAATCAGCCCCAGCATTTT.

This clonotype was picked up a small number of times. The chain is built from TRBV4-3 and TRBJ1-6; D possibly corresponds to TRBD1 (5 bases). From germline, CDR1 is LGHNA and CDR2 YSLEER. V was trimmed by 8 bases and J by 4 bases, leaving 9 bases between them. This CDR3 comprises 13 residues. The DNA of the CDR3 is TGCGCCAGCCGACAGAAATATAATTCACCCCTCCACTTT. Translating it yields CASRQKYNSPLHF.

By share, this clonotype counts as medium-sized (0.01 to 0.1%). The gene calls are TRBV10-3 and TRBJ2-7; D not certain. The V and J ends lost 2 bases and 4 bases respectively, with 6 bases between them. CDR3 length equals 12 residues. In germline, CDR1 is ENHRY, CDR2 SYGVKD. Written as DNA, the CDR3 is TGTGCCATCAGTGAGCCCCCATACGAGCAGTACTTC. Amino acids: CAISEPPYEQYF.

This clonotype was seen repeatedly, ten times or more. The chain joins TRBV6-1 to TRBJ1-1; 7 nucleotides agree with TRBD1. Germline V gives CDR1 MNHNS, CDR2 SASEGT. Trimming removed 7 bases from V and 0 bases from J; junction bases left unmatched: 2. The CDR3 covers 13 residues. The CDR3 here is CASNDRVNTEAFF. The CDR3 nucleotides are TGTGCCAGCAACGACAGGGTGAACACTGAAGCTTTCTTT.

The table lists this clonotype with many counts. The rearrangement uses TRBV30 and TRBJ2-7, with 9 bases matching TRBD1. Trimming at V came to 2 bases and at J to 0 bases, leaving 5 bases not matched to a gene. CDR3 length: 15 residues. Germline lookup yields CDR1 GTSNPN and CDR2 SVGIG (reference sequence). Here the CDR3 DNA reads TGTGCCTGGAGTTTCCGGGACAGGGACTCCTACGAGCAGTACTTC. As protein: CAWSFRDRDSYEQYF.

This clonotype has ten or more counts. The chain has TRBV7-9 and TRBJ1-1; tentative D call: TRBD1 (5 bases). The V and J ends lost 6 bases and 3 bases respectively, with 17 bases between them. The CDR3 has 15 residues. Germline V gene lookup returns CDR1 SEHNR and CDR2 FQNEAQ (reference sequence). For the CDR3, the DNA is TGTGCCAGCAGGTTGACTGACAGCCTTTACACTGAAGCTTTCTTT. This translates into CASRLTDSLYTEAFF.

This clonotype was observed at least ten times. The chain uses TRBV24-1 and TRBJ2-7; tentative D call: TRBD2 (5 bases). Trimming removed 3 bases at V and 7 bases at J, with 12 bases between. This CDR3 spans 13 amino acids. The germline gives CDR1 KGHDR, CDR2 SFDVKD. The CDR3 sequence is CATSDGKPGEQYF. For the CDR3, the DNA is TGTGCCACCAGTGATGGGAAGCCGGGAGAGCAGTACTTC.

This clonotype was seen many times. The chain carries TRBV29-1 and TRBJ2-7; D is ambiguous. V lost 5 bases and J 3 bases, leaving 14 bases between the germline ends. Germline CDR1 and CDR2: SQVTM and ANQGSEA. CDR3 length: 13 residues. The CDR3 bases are TGCAGCGTTTCCCCCCGGTACGGCTACGAGCAGTACTTC. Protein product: CSVSPRYGYEQYF.

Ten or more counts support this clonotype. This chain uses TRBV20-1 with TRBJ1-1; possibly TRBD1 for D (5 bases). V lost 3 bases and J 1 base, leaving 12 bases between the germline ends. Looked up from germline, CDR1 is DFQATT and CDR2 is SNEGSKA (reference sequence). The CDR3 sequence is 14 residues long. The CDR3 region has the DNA TGCAGTGCTAGTGACGGGGCCCGGAACACTGAAGCTTTCTTT. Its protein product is CSASDGARNTEAFF.

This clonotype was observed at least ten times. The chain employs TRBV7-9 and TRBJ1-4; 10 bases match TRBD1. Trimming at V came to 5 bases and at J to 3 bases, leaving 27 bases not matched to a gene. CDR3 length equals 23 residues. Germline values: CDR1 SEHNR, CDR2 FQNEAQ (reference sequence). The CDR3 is CASSRIPYLSGTGVYPANEKLFF. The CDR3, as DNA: TGTGCCAGCAGCCGTATCCCCTATCTATCCGGGACAGGGGTGTATCCGGCTAATGAAAAACTGTTTTTT.